This entry is about one T cell receptor beta chain. Data came from immunoSEQ multiplex PCR; TCRdb stores just in-frame clones and leaves some out. Among 75,000 to 95,000 clones listed, around 93% were seen once. These data originate in a study of T cell changes during pregnancy in multiple sclerosis. V lost 5 bases to trimming and J lost 3 bases, with 17 bases between them. The CDR3 is made up of 15 amino acids. The germline V gene has CDR1 SGHDN and CDR2 FVKESK. This chain connects TRBV14 to TRBJ2-7; perhaps TRBD1 as D (6 bases). The specimen was peripheral blood, collected before pregnancy. The receptor comes from a female donor with multiple sclerosis, enrolled in a pregnancy study. As DNA, the CDR3 is TGTGCCAGCAGCAGAAATTCCGGGACATACTACGAGCAGTACTTC. Its protein is CASSRNSGTYYEQYF.